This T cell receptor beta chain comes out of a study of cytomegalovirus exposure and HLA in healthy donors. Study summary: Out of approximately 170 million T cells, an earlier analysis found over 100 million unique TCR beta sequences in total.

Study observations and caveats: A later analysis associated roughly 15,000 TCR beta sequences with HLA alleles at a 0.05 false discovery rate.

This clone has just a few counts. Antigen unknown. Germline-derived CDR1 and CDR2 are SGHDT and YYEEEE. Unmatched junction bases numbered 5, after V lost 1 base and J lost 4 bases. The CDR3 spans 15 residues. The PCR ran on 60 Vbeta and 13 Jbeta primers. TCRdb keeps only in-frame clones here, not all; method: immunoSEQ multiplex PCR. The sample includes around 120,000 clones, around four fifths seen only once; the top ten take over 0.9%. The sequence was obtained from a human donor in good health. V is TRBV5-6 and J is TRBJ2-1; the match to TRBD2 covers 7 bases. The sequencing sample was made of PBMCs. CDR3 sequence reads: CASSLNDGRYNEQFF. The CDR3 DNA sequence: TGTGCCAGCAGCTTGAATGACGGGAGGTACAATGAGCAGTTCTTC.